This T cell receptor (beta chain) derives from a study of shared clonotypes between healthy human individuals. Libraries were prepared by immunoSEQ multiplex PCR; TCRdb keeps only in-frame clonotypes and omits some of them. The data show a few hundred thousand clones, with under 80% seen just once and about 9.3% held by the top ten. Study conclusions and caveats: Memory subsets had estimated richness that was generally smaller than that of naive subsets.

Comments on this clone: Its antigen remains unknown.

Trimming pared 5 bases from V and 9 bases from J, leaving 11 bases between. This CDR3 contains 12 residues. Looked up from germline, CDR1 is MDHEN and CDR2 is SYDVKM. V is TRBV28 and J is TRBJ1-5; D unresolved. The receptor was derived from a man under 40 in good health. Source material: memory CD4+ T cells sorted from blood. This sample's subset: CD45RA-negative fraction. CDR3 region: CASSRYLMPQHF. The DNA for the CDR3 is TGTGCCAGCAGTCGCTATCTTATGCCCCAGCATTTT.